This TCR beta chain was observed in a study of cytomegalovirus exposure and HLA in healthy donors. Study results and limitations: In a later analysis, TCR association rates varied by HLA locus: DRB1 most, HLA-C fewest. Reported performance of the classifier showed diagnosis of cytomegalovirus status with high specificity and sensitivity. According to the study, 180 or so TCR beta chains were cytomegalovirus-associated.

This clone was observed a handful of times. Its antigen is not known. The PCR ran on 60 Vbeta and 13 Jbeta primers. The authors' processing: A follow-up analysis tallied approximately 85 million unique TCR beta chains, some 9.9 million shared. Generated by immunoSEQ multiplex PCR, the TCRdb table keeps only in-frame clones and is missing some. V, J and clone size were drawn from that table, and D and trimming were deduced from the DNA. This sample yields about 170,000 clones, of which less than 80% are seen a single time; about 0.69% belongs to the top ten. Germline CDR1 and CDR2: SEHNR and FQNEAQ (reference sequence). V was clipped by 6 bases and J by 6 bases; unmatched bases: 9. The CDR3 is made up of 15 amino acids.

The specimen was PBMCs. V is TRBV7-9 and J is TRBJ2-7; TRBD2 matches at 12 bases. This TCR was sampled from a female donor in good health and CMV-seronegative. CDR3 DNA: TGTGCCAGCAGTCCCGGACTAGCGGGAAAAGGCGAGCAGTACTTC. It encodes CASSPGLAGKGEQYF.